The source of this TCR beta chain is a study of response to subunit inactivated influenza vaccine. Study results and limitations: After each seasonal influenza vaccination, few new T cells are recruited, the authors suggested.

TCRdb re-called the RT-PCR reads through MiXCR, storing one row per CDR3 protein. In the table there are about 500,000 distinct CDR3 sequences, roughly 7.6% of which are singletons. V dropped 5 bases and J dropped 3; count of bases not matched to a gene: 16. Per germline, CDR1 SGHAT and CDR2 FQDESV (reference sequence). The CDR3 totals 18 residues. Worth noting for this clonotype: Its target is unknown.

The sample in question was PBMCs from blood, obtained around 25 months after vaccination. The clonotype was recovered from a man aged 45-69 years who received an inactivated influenza vaccine. The chain joins TRBV11-1 to TRBJ2-4; TRBD1 aligns across 7 bases. CDR3 residues: CASSPGVVEGAGKNIQYF. The CDR3 region has the DNA TGTGCCAGCAGCCCAGGCGTGGTTGAGGGGGCGGGCAAAAACATTCAGTACTTC.